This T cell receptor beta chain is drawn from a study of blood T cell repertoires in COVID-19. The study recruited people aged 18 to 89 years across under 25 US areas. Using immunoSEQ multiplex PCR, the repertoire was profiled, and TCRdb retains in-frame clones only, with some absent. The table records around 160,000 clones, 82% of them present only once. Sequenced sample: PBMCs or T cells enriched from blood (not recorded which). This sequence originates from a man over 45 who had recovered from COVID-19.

CDR3 amino acids: CASSHSSFGNTIYF. Written as DNA, the CDR3 is TGTGCCAGCAGTCATAGTAGTTTTGGAAACACCATATATTTT. The chain employs TRBV28 and TRBJ1-3; unclear D gene. Germline loops: CDR1 MDHEN, CDR2 SYDVKM. With 5 bases removed from V and 3 bases from J, the gap between germline ends came to 11 bases. This CDR3 spans 14 amino acids.